Its frequency marks the clone carrying this T cell receptor (beta chain) as medium-sized. TRB rearrangements were amplified by touch-down multiplex PCR with mixed TRB-A/B primers. TCRdb re-analyzed the multiplex PCR reads; it lists each CDR3 protein once, without DNA. The sample has nearly 9,000 distinct CDR3 sequences, and its top ten clones hold approximately 3.8%. These data belong to a study of T cell clusters in autoimmune cytopenias. Study-wide background: TRB sequencing had a median about 55,000 reads and approximately 2,400 distinct clonotypes per sample.

Each sample's input was 250 to 300 ng genomic DNA, 38,000 or so genome equivalents. The source of this sequence is a human donor with an autoimmune cytopenia or autoimmune hepatitis (not recorded which). The material sequenced was peripheral blood.

The chain's CDR3 is CASSISGQGYEQYF. The rearrangement joins TRBV19 to TRBJ2-7; the TRBD1 assignment by TCRdb is unverifiable without DNA. The CDR3 runs 14 residues. Germline CDR1 LNHDA, CDR2 SQIVND (reference sequence).